This TCR beta chain derives from a study of blood T cell repertoires in COVID-19 (dated by TCRdb to 2018 to 2020). Broadly, across the study: Samples covering the acute and convalescent phases of COVID-19 were provided by collaborators in the United States, Italy and Spain. The prospective study material was composed of cDNA or gDNA derived from T cells, B-cell-depleted T cells, or PBMCs. The dataset comprised deeply sampled blood TCRbeta repertoires from subjects exposed to, actively infected with, or recovered from COVID-19. The repertoires were released in a freely available public database intended as a resource for research on the immune response to SARS-CoV-2. The samples were drawn from the first 160 participants of the ongoing ImmuneRACE study and from under 1,500 subjects provided by 6 global collaborators. Nearly every sample came with metadata listing a de-identified subject ID, COVID-19 status, age in years and sex. Where available, HLA class I and class II types were taken from metadata supplied by the sample provider and were not determined by assay-based typing.

V is pared back by 4 bases and J by 8 bases, with 19 bases lying between the germline termini. The CDR3 runs 15 residues from the cysteine to the phenylalanine. This entry keeps only the CDR3 DNA: 45 bases, framed from base 1. Taken from the germline V gene, the CDR1 and CDR2 loops are SGHRS and YFSETQ. TCRbeta CDR3 regions were amplified from genomic DNA by means of the immunoSEQ Assay, a bias-controlled multiplex PCR. The original pipeline was this. Within the assay, amplification of reference gene primers was used to estimate how many nucleated cells each sample contained. Sequence reads were collapsed and filtered to measure the absolute abundance of every unique TCRbeta CDR3 rearrangement. For each sample, productive Simpson clonality was calculated as the square root of Simpson's diversity index over productive rearrangements. Here the immuneACCESS table is served through TCRdb, limited to in-frame sequences with V and J called. Missing clones are a known gap in these copies; in checked studies unresolved V genes cover under half, and the rest lacks a known reason. The V and J calls and clone size were taken over from that table, and D and trimming were inferred from the DNA. In all, the sample holds around 700,000 clones, and 90% of those were seen once. The top ten clones comprise over 0.2% of the sample.

Each collaborating institution followed its own protocols to collect whole blood in K2EDTA tubes. For TCRbeta analysis, collaborator samples were shipped as frozen whole blood, as isolated PBMCs, or as DNA extracted from either sample type. For this clone: Its antigen is not yet known. One base away there is no much larger clone; base qualities are not given.

Beyond this particular receptor, the publication reports: Clinical and demographic metadata were provided uncurated, with the amount varying by source and participant.

This receptor was taken from a woman under 30 with acute or convalescent COVID-19. Sequencing was done on a sample of peripheral blood. The chain couples TRBV5-1 to TRBJ2-4; the D gene assignment is ambiguous. The CDR3: CASSDGQTQRDIQYF. In nucleotide form, the sequence is TGCGCCAGCAGCGACGGTCAGACCCAACGGGACATTCAGTACTTC.